One T cell receptor (beta chain) is described in this entry. The antigen remains undetermined. This specimen belongs to a study of blood T cells in healthy people across ages. Those donating, healthy Caucasian individuals from Russia, were aged about 6 to 90. Extraction yielded at least 5 micrograms of total RNA per sample. PCR was performed a second time for 7 to 11 cycles using a sample-barcoded 5' primer and a J-beta primer mix. There were at least 2.5 million CDR3-containing paired-end reads obtained from each sample. TCRdb passed the 5' RACE reads through MiXCR, listing each CDR3 protein once. The table has fewer than 700,000 distinct CDR3 sequences, roughly 41% seen once; the top ten hold about 32%. Notes on the study in general: Age brought a roughly linear fall in TCR beta diversity measured per million T cells.

CDR3 length equals 15 residues. Germline-derived CDR1 and CDR2 are SGHRS and YFSETQ. The V and J ends lost 6 bases and 7 bases, in that order; junction bases with no gene match: 11. Sequenced sample: blood. This sequence joins TRBV5-1 and TRBJ2-1; 9 nucleotides agree with TRBD2. The sequence came from a man older than 75 in good health. CDR3 DNA sequence: TGCGCCAGCAAGCCTTTAGCGGGAGAAGGTAATGAGCAGTTCTTC. Amino acid sequence: CASKPLAGEGNEQFF.